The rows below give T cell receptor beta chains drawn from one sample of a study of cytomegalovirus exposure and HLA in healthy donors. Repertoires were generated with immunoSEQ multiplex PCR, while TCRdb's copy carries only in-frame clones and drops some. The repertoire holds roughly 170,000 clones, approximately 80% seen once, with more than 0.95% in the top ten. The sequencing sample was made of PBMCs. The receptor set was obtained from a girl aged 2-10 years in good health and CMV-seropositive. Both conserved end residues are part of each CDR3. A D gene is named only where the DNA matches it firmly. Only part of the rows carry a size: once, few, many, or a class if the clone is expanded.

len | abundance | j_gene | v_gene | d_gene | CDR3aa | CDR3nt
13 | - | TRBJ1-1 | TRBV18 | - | CASSPEGEGEAFF | TGTGCCAGCTCACCAGAAGGAGAGGGTGAAGCTTTCTTT
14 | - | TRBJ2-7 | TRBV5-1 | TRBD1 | CASSLNPAGGEQYF | TGCGCCAGCAGCTTGAACCCGGCAGGGGGCGAGCAGTACTTC
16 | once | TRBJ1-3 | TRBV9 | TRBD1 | CASSVDVQGTGNTIYF | TGTGCCAGCAGCGTAGACGTACAGGGGACGGGAAACACCATATATTTT
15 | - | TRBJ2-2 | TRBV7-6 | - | CASRLADSLTGELFF | TGTGCCAGCAGACTAGCCGACAGCTTAACCGGGGAGCTGTTTTTT
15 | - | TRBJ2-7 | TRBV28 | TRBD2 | CASSPGGLGPYEQYF | TGTGCCAGCAGTCCTGGGGGACTAGGACCCTACGAGCAGTACTTC
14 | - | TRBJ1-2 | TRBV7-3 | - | CASSLNSGGGGYTF | TGTGCCAGCAGCTTAAATTCGGGTGGAGGAGGCTACACCTTC
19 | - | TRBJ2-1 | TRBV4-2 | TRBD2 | CASSLDPPPAGGPLNEQFF | TGTGCCAGCAGCCTAGACCCACCCCCAGCGGGAGGGCCACTAAATGAGCAGTTCTTC
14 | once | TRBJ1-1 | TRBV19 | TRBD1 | CASRQGSEFTEAFF | TGTGCCAGTAGACAGGGGTCGGAGTTCACTGAAGCTTTCTTT
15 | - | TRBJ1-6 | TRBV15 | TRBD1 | CATSREKTGDSPLHF | TGTGCCACCAGCAGAGAGAAGACAGGGGATTCACCCCTCCACTTT
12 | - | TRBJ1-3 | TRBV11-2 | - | CASSPNRNTIYF | TGTGCCAGCAGCCCCAACAGGAACACCATATATTTT
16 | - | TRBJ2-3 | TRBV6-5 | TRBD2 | CASSYYQRGGSDTQYF | TGTGCCAGCAGTTACTACCAGCGGGGGGGCTCAGATACGCAGTATTTT
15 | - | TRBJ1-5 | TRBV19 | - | CASSINSGYNQPQHF | TGTGCCAGTAGTATTAATTCAGGGTACAATCAGCCCCAGCATTTT
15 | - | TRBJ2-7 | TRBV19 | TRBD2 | CASSVGLAGGGEQYF | TGTGCCAGTAGTGTCGGACTAGCGGGAGGGGGCGAGCAGTACTTC
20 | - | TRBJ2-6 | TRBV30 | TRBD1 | CAWSIRRRGTGVSGANVLTF | TGTGCCTGGAGTATCCGACGAAGGGGGACAGGGGTATCAGGGGCCAACGTCCTGACTTTC
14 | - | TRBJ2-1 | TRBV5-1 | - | CASRTGVGYNEQFF | TGCGCCAGCCGTACGGGAGTGGGGTACAATGAGCAGTTCTTC